This T cell receptor (beta chain) was captured in a study of cytomegalovirus exposure and HLA in healthy donors. The study, taken as a whole, reports: High specificity and sensitivity for cytomegalovirus status were reported for the classifier. In a later analysis, at a false discovery rate of 0.05, 16,951 TCR beta sequences matched HLA alleles.

This clone has a count of ten or more. Its antigen remains unidentified. Primers: 60 Vbeta forward and 13 Jbeta reverse. Here immunoSEQ multiplex PCR was the method, and the copy in TCRdb shows in-frame clones only, minus some. The data show about 160,000 clones, 65% to 85% seen once. This CDR3 has 17 residues. Per germline, CDR1 MGHRA and CDR2 YSYEKL. The V segment lost 1 base and the J segment 5 bases; nucleotides outside the gene matches: 11. The chain combines TRBV4-1 with TRBJ1-3; 7 bases map to TRBD1. Sequencing was carried out using PBMCs. This TCR came from a woman under 40 in good health and CMV-seropositive. CDR3: CASSQGVGSGGRNTIYF. The CDR3 DNA sequence: TGCGCCAGCAGCCAAGGTGTCGGGTCAGGGGGAAGAAACACCATATATTTT.